The 9 T cell receptor beta chains below come from one sample, sequenced in a study of T cell responses to AZD1222 COVID-19 vaccine. Clones were sequenced by immunoSEQ multiplex PCR, and TCRdb holds only the in-frame ones, with some missing. The table shows around 86,000 clones, with 90% occurring only once. This material consisted of peripheral blood, taken on day 0 of AZD1222 vaccination. Receptor source: an adult in good health.

This clone was observed once. V and J are TRBV4-3 and TRBJ2-6, with D possibly matching TRBD2 (5 bases). Trimming stripped 0 bases from V and 1 base from J, with 7 bases between. This CDR3 spans 16 amino acids. Germline V gene data show CDR1 as LGHNA and CDR2 as YSLEER. CDR3 in amino acids: CASSQESGSGANVLTF. The CDR3 DNA sequence: TGCGCCAGCAGCCAAGAAAGCGGTTCTGGGGCCAACGTCCTGACTTTC.

The V gene is TRBV7-5, the J gene TRBJ1-4; the DNA was not used to check the table's D call, TRBD1. TRBV7-5 is designated a pseudogene. The CDR3 runs to 21 residues. The DNA for the CDR3 is TGTGTCAGAAGCTCAGGGACCTACAGGGGGCTTGGTACGGGAACTAATGAAAAACTGTTTTTT. It codes for CVRSSGTYRGLGTGTNEKLFF.

The chain recombines TRBV7-8 with TRBJ1-2; D is ambiguous. Germline CDR1 reads SGHVS; CDR2 reads FQNEAQ. The CDR3 is made up of 13 amino acids. The V end lost 2 bases, the J end lost 6 bases, and 10 bases lay between the germline ends. CDR3 sequence: CASSLFSQDGYTF. CDR3 in DNA: TGTGCCAGCAGCTTATTTTCACAAGATGGCTACACCTTC.

CDR3 sequence (DNA): TGTGCCAGCTCACCCTCGGAGGGGGCAGGGGAGCAGTACTTC. Amino acid sequence: CASSPSEGAGEQYF. The chain is built from TRBV18 and TRBJ2-7, with D perhaps TRBD1 (7 bases). The length of the CDR3 is 14 residues. The germline V gene has CDR1 KGHSH and CDR2 LQKENI. Trimming stripped 3 bases from V and 7 bases from J, with 16 bases between.

J is TRBJ2-6 and V is TRBV2; D may be TRBD2 (5 bases). There are 14 residues in the CDR3. The V gene lost 4 bases and the J gene lost 1 base, with 5 bases spanning the gap. Germline V lookup: CDR1 SNHLY, CDR2 FYNNEI. In DNA, the CDR3 is TGTGCCAGCAGTGGGACTTCTGGGGCCAACGTCCTGACTTTC. Protein: CASSGTSGANVLTF.

The chain recombines TRBV29-1 with TRBJ1-2; tentative D call: TRBD1 (6 bases). Germline lookup yields CDR1 SQVTM and CDR2 ANQGSEA. This CDR3 is built from 14 residues. V was pared by 5 bases and J by 8 bases, with 21 bases between. The CDR3 here is CSVQVGQSFGGYTF. Written as DNA, the CDR3 is TGCAGCGTTCAGGTCGGACAGTCGTTCGGGGGCTACACCTTC.

The rearrangement links TRBV25-1 to TRBJ2-4; 9 bases are a match to TRBD1. Germline V gene sequence: CDR1 MGHDK, CDR2 SYGVNS. The CDR3 length is 13 residues. Trimming cost V 6 bases and J 8 bases; bases outside gene matches: 5. CDR3 sequence: CASSPDRGDIQYF. The CDR3 bases are TGTGCCAGCAGCCCCGACAGGGGGGACATTCAGTACTTC.

The chain has TRBV19 and TRBJ1-2; the D is unclear. V was cut by 3 bases and J by 8 bases, with 16 bases left in between. The V gene's germline CDR1 is LNHDA and CDR2 SQIVND (reference sequence). The CDR3 contains 14 residues. The CDR3 DNA reads TGTGCCAGTAGTATGCTGGCCGCCTCGGACGGCTACACCTTC. It specifies CASSMLAASDGYTF.

This clone was recorded once. For the CDR3, the DNA is TGTGCCAGCAGCAGTGAGATCGGGCCTGAAGCTTTCTTT. This gives the protein CASSSEIGPEAFF. The chain carries TRBV7-9 and TRBJ1-1; unclear D gene. This CDR3 region has 13 residues. The germline gives CDR1 SEHNR, CDR2 FQNEAQ (reference sequence). Deletions cut 5 bases from V and 6 bases from J, with 13 bases between.